The 17 T cell receptor beta chains below all came from one sample that was sequenced in a study of control samples from healthy donors and cancer patients. Assay: immunoSEQ multiplex PCR; the TCRdb copy retains only in-frame clones and omits some. Of 160,000 or so clones listed, about 94% are singletons. The sequenced sample was PBMCs. The receptors were gathered from a man aged 55 to 70 with colorectal cancer.

The chain links TRBV29-1 to TRBJ2-5, with D tentatively TRBD2 (6 bases). The length of the CDR3 is 12 residues. Trimming pared 4 bases from V and 5 bases from J, leaving 11 bases between. CDR1 and CDR2 (germline): SQVTM, ANQGSEA. The DNA for the CDR3 is TGCAGCGTTGCCGGCGGGGCGGAGACCCAGTACTTC. Encoded protein: CSVAGGAETQYF.

V and J are TRBV6-2 or TRBV6-3 and TRBJ2-1; tentative D call: TRBD1 (6 bases). Germline CDR1 MNHEY, CDR2 SVGEGT. The CDR3 is 14 residues long. The germline V and J ends were trimmed by 0 bases and 8 bases, with 11 bases remaining between them. As DNA, the CDR3 is TGTGCCAGCAGTTACTCGATCAGGGGCGATGAGCAGTTCTTC. This gives the protein CASSYSIRGDEQFF.

This clone was counted a single time. The chain carries TRBV2 and TRBJ1-1, with D unclear. Trimming shortened V by 7 bases and J by 3 bases, and 9 bases separated the two germline ends. CDR3 length: 12 amino acids. The germline gives CDR1 SNHLY, CDR2 FYNNEI. The CDR3 spells CASTGEDTEAFF. The CDR3, as DNA: TGTGCCAGCACTGGGGAGGACACTGAAGCTTTCTTT.

The chain links TRBV2 to TRBJ2-5, with 7 bases lining up with TRBD2. CDR1 is SNHLY, CDR2 FYNNEI, per germline. After removal of 4 bases from V and 6 bases from J, the junction contained 5 bases not matched to a gene. The CDR3 covers 13 residues. The CDR3 region is CASSGRLAKTQYF. In DNA form, the CDR3 reads TGTGCCAGCAGTGGGCGACTAGCAAAGACCCAGTACTTC.

J is TRBJ1-2 and V is TRBV9; no definite D call. The V and J ends lost 7 bases and 3 bases respectively, with 19 bases between them. The CDR3 covers 15 residues. Germline V lookup: CDR1 SGDLS, CDR2 YYNGEE. CDR3 DNA sequence: TGTGCCAGCGGAGACAAGGGTCTTAATGACTATGGCTACACCTTC. Translating it yields CASGDKGLNDYGYTF.

The rearrangement links TRBV5-1 to TRBJ2-7; possibly TRBD1 for D (6 bases). This CDR3 has 12 residues. Trimming removed 8 bases from V and 6 bases from J, with 15 bases in between. The germline CDR1 and CDR2 sequences are SGHRS and YFSETQ. The CDR3 region has the DNA TGCGCCAGAGGAGGACGGGACACCGAGCAGTACTTC. Translating it yields CARGGRDTEQYF.

The chain links TRBV18 to TRBJ2-7; D not certain. The CDR3 is made up of 13 amino acids. V gave up 2 bases and J gave up 4 bases, with 9 bases separating them. Germline-derived CDR1 and CDR2 are KGHSH and LQKENI. This CDR3 is CASSPTSDYEQYF. Written as DNA, the CDR3 is TGTGCCAGCTCACCAACATCGGATTACGAGCAGTACTTC.

This clone appeared once. The chain links TRBV7-6 to TRBJ2-2; D is tentatively TRBD1 or TRBD2 (5 bases each). The CDR3 is made up of 13 amino acids. V was shortened by 1 base and J by 6 bases, with 6 bases between the two germline ends. CDR1 and CDR2 (germline): SGHVS, FNYEAQ. This chain's CDR3 is CASSLGDAGELFF. CDR3 DNA sequence: TGTGCCAGCAGCTTAGGGGACGCCGGGGAGCTGTTTTTT.

V is TRBV19 and J is TRBJ1-5, with D perhaps matching TRBD1 (5 bases). The CDR3 loop spans 14 amino acids. V lost 9 bases to trimming and J lost 3 bases, with 15 bases between them. In germline, CDR1 is LNHDA, CDR2 SQIVND (reference sequence). The CDR3 sequence: CASSYGGSNQPQHF. CDR3 nucleotides: TGTGCCAGCAGTTACGGGGGATCCAATCAGCCCCAGCATTTT.

CDR3 nucleotide sequence: TGTGCCAGCAGTCCACTCGACAGTGAAGCTTTCTTT. This sequence encodes CASSPLDSEAFF. The gene calls are TRBV28 and TRBJ1-1, with D possibly TRBD1 on 5 matching bases. Trimming left V 5 bases short and J 7 bases short, with 11 bases between. Germline CDR1 is MDHEN and CDR2 is SYDVKM. The CDR3 consists of 12 residues.

V usage is TRBV2 and J usage is TRBJ2-1, with 9 bases lining up with TRBD1. Germline CDR1 and CDR2: SNHLY and FYNNEI. V trimming: 6 bases; J trimming: 4 bases; junction bases outside the gene matches: 7. This CDR3 has 15 amino acids. CDR3 in amino acids: CASRDGTGPYNEQFF. CDR3 DNA sequence: TGTGCCAGCAGAGACGGGACAGGGCCATACAATGAGCAGTTCTTC.

The chain couples TRBV30 to TRBJ1-2; weak D call: TRBD1 (5 bases). Trimming pared 3 bases from V and 5 bases from J, leaving 13 bases between. Germline V gene lookup returns CDR1 GTSNPN and CDR2 SVGIG (reference sequence). The CDR3 has 13 residues. The CDR3 nucleotides read TGTGCCTGGAGCCCGACAGAGGGGTATGGCTACACCTTC. It specifies CAWSPTEGYGYTF.

V usage is TRBV3-1 (or the pseudogene TRBV3-2) and J usage is TRBJ1-2; possible D gene TRBD1, 6 bases. Between the trimmed V and J ends, which lost 0 bases and 4 bases, there was a span of 21 bases. Germline CDR1 LGHDT, CDR2 YNNKEL (reference sequence). There are 18 residues in the CDR3. The CDR3, as DNA: TGTGCCAGCAGCCAAGAAGCGTGGGGGCATCCGGTAAGCTATGGCTACACCTTC. It is translated as CASSQEAWGHPVSYGYTF.

The V gene is TRBV9, the J gene TRBJ2-7; D may be TRBD1 (8 bases). CDR1 SGDLS and CDR2 YYNGEE come from the germline V gene. With 4 bases removed from V and 7 bases from J, the gap between germline ends came to 30 bases. This CDR3 spans 18 amino acids. The CDR3 DNA is TGTGCCAGCAGCCCCAGTATAGGGGAGGGGACAGGTGCCAGGGAGCAGTACTTC. Encoded protein: CASSPSIGEGTGAREQYF. The complete variable domain, with remaining parts taken from reference TRBV9 and TRBJ2-7, reads DSGVTQTPKHLITATGQRVTLRCSPRSGDLSVYWYQQSLDQGLQFLIQYYNGEERAKGNILERFSAQQFPDLHSELNLSSLELGDSALYFCASSPSIGEGTGAREQYFGPGTRLTVT.

The chain links TRBV4-1 to TRBJ1-3; D is unclear. V lost 2 bases, J lost 0 bases, and 14 bases lay in between. CDR3 length: 17 amino acids. The V gene's germline CDR1 is MGHRA and CDR2 YSYEKL. The CDR3 DNA reads TGCGCCAGCAGCCAATCTGACGGCCGGGGCTCTGGAAACACCATATATTTT. Translating it yields CASSQSDGRGSGNTIYF.

The chain is built from TRBV5-1 and TRBJ2-7; D not resolved. The V end was cut by 0 bases, the J end by 0 bases, with 16 bases between. The length of the CDR3 is 17 residues. Germline lookup yields CDR1 SGHRS and CDR2 YFSETQ. Written as DNA, the CDR3 is TGCGCCAGCAGCTTGGGAGCGTCCCGAGTCAGCTCCTACGAGCAGTACTTC. Its protein product is CASSLGASRVSSYEQYF.

The rearrangement links TRBV12-3 or TRBV12-4 to TRBJ2-7; no definite D call. The CDR3 sequence is 12 residues long. Between the trimmed V and J ends, which lost 4 bases and 1 base, there was a span of 5 bases. In DNA form, the CDR3 reads TGTGCCAGCAGTTGGGCGTCCTACGAGCAGTACTTC. Its translation is CASSWASYEQYF.